The sequence of this T cell receptor beta chain was determined in a study of cytomegalovirus exposure and HLA in healthy donors. Background on the study: From HLA-typed donors, an early data release held about 92 million unique TCRs. Study-wide points: Some segments of the V type, notably TRBV6-2 and TRBV6-3, were excluded as indistinguishable. Several top significant clusters appeared, in a later analysis, to be linked to common viral pathogens. In terms of immune exposure information, only CMV serostatus was available.

CDR3 length: 12 residues. Germline CDR1 reads SGHKS; CDR2 reads YYEKEE (reference sequence). Trimming took off 4 bases at V and 1 base at J, with 6 bases between the two ends. About this clone: The antigen remains undetermined.

In the PCR, 60 Vbeta and 13 Jbeta primers were used. The table came from immunoSEQ multiplex PCR; TCRdb's copy has only in-frame clones and leaves some out. In the table there are approximately 120,000 clones, 81% of which are singletons. Sequencing was carried out using PBMCs. J is TRBJ2-7 and V is TRBV5-5; no reliable D call. The TCR originated in a young woman in good health and CMV-seronegative. The CDR3 DNA follows: TGTGCCAGCAGCCCCCCGTCCTACGAGCAGTACTTC. Protein sequence: CASSPPSYEQYF.